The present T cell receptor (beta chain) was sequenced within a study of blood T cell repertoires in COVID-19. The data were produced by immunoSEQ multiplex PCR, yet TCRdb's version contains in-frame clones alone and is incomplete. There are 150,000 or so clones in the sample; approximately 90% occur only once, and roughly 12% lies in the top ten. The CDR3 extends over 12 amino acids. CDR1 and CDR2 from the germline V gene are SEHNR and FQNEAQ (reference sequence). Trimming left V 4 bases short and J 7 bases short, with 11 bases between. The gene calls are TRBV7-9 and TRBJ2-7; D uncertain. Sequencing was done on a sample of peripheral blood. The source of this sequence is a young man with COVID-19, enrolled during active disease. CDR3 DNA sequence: TGTGCCAGCAGCTCATCGGCCGGGGAGCAGTACTTC. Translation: CASSSSAGEQYF.